This section outlines one TCR beta chain sequence together with its context. Its cognate antigen is unknown. Sequence at one end of the junction differs from germline and may be a read error. The CDR3 runs 10 residues. The germline V gene has CDR1 KGHSH and CDR2 LQKENI. This record comes from a study of OX40 agonist ivuxolimab in advanced cancers. Study details: Patients assigned to dose escalation were diagnosed with hepatocellular carcinoma, melanoma, renal cell or head and neck cancer. Three dose-escalation patients had partial responses: one with hepatocellular carcinoma and two with cutaneous melanoma. Regarding the study as a whole: Dosing at 0.1 to 3.0 mg/kg was accompanied by clonal expansion of CD4+ and CD8+ blood T cells by week 6.

The method was immunoSEQ multiplex PCR; TCRdb's version includes in-frame clones alone and lacks a portion of them. The sample lists fewer than 95,000 clones; around 85% were seen once. This rearrangement joins TRBV18 to TRBJ1-2; D uncertain. This specimen consisted of CD4+ or CD8+ T cells sorted from blood, obtained in a trial of the OX40 agonist ivuxolimab. This clonotype originated in an adult with an advanced solid tumor such as melanoma, head and neck, liver or kidney cancer. DNA of the CDR3: TGTGCCAGCTCGCCAGACTGGGCCAACTTC. Its protein is CASSPDWANF.